This T cell receptor beta chain was documented in a study of blood T cell repertoires in COVID-19. Overall study: The United States, Italy and Spain were the sources of the acute and convalescent COVID-19 samples. The analysed material was cDNA or gDNA that came from T cells, B-cell-depleted T cells, or PBMCs.

The CDR3 runs 15 residues. CDR1 and CDR2 (germline): SGDLS, YYNGEE. V shed 1 base, J shed 3 bases, and the junction held 6 bases outside the gene matches. Original methodology: Cell counts per sample came from amplifying reference gene primers. Clones were read by immunoSEQ multiplex PCR, and TCRdb kept only the in-frame ones, dropping some. Clonal size and the V and J genes are those of that table, whereas D and trimming came from the DNA. In the table there are about 100,000 clones, approximately 84% of which are singletons. The sequenced sample was peripheral blood. This sequence joins TRBV9 and TRBJ1-2, with 7 bases matching TRBD1. The sequence came from a man aged 25-45 years in a cohort sampled during active COVID-19. The DNA of the CDR3 is TGTGCCAGCAGCGTACGGACAGGAGGGGACTATGGCTACACCTTC. Protein sequence: CASSVRTGGDYGYTF. The variable domain in full, completed from reference TRBV9 and TRBJ1-2, reads DSGVTQTPKHLITATGQRVTLRCSPRSGDLSVYWYQQSLDQGLQFLIQYYNGEERAKGNILERFSAQQFPDLHSELNLSSLELGDSALYFCASSVRTGGDYGYTFGSGTRLTVV.